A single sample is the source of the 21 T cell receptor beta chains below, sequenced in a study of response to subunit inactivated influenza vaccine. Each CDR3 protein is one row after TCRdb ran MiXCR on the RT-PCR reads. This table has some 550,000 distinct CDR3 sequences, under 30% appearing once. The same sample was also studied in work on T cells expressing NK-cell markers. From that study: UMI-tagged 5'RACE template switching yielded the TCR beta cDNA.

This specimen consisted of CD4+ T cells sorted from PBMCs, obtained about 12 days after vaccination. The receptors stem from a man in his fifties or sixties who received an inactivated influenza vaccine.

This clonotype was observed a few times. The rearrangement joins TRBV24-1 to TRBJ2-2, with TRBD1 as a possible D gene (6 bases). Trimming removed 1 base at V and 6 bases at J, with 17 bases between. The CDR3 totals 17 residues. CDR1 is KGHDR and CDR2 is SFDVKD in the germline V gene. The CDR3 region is CATSDLSGHNGPGELFF. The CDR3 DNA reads TGTGCCACCAGTGATTTATCGGGACACAATGGCCCCGGGGAGCTGTTTTTT.

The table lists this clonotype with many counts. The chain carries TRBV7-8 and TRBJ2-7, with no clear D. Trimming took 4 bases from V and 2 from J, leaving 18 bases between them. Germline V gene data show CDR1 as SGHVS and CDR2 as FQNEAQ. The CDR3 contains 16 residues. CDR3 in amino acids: CASSYTPRSPTYEQYF. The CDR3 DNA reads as TGTGCCAGCAGCTATACGCCCAGGTCCCCTACCTACGAGCAGTACTTC.

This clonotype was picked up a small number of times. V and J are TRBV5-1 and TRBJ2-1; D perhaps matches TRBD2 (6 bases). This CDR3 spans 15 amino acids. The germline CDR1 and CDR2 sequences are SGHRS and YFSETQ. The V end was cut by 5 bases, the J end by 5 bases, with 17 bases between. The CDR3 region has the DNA TGCGCCAGCAGTCCGGGCGGGTCGGGAGACAATGAGCAGTTCTTC. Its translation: CASSPGGSGDNEQFF. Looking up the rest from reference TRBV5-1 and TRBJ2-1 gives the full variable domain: KAGVTQTPRYLIKTRGQQVTLSCSPISGHRSVSWYQQTPGQGLQFLFEYFSETQRNKGNFPGRFSGRQFSNSRSEMNVSTLELGDSALYLCASSPGGSGDNEQFFGPGTRLTVL.

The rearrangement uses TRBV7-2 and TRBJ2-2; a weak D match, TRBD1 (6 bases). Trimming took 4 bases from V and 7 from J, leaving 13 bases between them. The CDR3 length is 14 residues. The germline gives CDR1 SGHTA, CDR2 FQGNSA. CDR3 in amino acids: CASSSNQGNGELFF. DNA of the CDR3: TGTGCCAGCAGCTCAAACCAGGGGAACGGGGAGCTGTTTTTT.

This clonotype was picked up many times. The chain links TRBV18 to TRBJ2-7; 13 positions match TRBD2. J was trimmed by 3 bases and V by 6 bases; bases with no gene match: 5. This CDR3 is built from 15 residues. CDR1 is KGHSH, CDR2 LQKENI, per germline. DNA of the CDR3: TGTGCCAGCTCGCCCGGGACTAGCGGGGACTACGAGCAGTACTTC. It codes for CASSPGTSGDYEQYF.

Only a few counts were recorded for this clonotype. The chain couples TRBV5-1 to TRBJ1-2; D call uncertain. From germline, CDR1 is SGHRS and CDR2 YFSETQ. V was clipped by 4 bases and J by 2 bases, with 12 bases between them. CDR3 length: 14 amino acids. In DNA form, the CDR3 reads TGCGCCAGCAGCCCGGCCGGGCCGAACTATGGCTACACCTTC. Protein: CASSPAGPNYGYTF.

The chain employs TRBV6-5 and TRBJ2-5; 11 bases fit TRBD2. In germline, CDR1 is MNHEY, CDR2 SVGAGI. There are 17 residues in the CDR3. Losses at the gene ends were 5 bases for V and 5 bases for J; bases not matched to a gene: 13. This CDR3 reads CASSRSLAGGSGETQYF. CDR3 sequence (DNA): TGTGCCAGCAGTCGTAGCTTAGCGGGGGGGTCCGGTGAGACCCAGTACTTC.

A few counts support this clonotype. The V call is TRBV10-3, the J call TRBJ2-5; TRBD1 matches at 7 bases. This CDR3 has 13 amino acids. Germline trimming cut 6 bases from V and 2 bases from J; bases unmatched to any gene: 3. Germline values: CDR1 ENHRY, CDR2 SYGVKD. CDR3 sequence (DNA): TGTGCCATCAGACGGGACAGTCAAGAGACCCAGTACTTC. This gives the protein CAIRRDSQETQYF.

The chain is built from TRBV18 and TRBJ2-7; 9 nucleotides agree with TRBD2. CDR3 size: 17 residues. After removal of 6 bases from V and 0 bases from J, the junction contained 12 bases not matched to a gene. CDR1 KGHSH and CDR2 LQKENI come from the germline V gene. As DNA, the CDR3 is TGTGCCAGCTCTCGAGCTAGCGGGACTTTTAGCTCCTACGAGCAGTACTTC. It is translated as CASSRASGTFSSYEQYF.

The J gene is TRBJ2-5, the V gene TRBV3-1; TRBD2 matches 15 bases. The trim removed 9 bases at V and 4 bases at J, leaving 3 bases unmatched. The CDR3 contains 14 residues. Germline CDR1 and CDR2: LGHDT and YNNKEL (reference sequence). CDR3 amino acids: CASWGLAGGETQYF. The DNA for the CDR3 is TGTGCCAGTTGGGGACTAGCGGGAGGAGAGACCCAGTACTTC.

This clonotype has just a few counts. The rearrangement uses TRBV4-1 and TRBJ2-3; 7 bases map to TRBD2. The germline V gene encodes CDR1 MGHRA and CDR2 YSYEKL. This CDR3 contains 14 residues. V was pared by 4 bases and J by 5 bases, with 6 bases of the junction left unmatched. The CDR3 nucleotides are TGCGCCAGCAGCCCGAGGACGGGGGGAGATACGCAGTATTTT. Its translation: CASSPRTGGDTQYF.

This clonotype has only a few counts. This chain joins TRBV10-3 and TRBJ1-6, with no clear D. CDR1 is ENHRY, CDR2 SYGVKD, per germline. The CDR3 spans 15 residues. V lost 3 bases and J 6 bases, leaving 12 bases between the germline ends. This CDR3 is CAISDRQTPNSPLHF. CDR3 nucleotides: TGTGCCATCAGTGACCGCCAGACGCCTAATTCACCCCTCCACTTT.

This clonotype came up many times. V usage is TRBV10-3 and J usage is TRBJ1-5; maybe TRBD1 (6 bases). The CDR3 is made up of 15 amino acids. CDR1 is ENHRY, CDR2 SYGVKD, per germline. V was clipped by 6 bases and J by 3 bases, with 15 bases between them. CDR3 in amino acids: CAIRAAGADNQPQHF. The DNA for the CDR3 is TGTGCCATCAGAGCTGCAGGGGCTGACAATCAGCCCCAGCATTTT.

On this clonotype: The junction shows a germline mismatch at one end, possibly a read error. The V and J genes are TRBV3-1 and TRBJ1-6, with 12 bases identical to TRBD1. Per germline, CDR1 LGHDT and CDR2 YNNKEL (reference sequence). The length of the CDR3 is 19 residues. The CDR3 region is CASCQKVGTGGVPHSPLHF. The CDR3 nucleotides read TGTGCCAGCTGCCAAAAGGTTGGGACAGGGGGCGTCCCTCATTCACCCCTCCACTTT.

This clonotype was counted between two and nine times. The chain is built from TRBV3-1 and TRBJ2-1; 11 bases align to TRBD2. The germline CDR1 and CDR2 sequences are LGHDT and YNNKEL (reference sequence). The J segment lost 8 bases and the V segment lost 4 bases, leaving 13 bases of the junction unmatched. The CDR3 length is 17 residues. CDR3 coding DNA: TGTGCCAGCAGCCGGGGGACGGATAGCGGGAGGGGGCATGAGCAGTTCTTC. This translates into CASSRGTDSGRGHEQFF.

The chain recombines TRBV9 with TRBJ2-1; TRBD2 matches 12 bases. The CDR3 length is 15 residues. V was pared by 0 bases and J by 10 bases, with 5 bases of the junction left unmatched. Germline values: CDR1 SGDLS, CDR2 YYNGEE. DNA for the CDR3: TGTGCCAGCAGCGTAGGGCTAGCGGGAGGGGTGGAGCAGTTCTTC. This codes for CASSVGLAGGVEQFF.

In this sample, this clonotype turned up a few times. The CDR3 DNA is TGTGCCAGCCTCCCGGCGGGCGGGACGAATAATGAGCAGTTCTTC. Residues: CASLPAGGTNNEQFF. The chain carries TRBV27 and TRBJ2-1, with D perhaps TRBD2 (6 bases). Germline V gives CDR1 MNHEY, CDR2 SMNVEV (reference sequence). The CDR3 length is 15 residues. Trimming pared 8 bases from V and 7 bases from J, leaving 21 bases between.

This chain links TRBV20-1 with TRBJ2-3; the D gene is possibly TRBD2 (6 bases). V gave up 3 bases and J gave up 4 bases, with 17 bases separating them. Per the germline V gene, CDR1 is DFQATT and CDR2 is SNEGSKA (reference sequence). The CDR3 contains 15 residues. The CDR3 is CSARRLAYRADTQYF. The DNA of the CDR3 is TGCAGTGCTAGGCGGCTAGCGTACCGCGCAGATACGCAGTATTTT.

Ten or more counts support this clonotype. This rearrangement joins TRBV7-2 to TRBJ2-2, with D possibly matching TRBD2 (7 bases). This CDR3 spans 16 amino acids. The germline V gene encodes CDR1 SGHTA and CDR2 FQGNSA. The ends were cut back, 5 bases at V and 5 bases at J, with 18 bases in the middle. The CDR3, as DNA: TGTGCCAGCAGCCCCCGAGGCGGGGGCCGGACCGGGGAGCTGTTTTTT. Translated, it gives CASSPRGGGRTGELFF.

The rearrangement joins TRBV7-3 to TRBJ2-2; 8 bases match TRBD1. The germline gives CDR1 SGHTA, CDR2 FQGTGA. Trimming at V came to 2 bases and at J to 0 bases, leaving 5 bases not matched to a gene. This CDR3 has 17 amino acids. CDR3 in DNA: TGTGCCAGCAGCTTAGGTCCACAGGGGGCGAACACCGGGGAGCTGTTTTTT. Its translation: CASSLGPQGANTGELFF.

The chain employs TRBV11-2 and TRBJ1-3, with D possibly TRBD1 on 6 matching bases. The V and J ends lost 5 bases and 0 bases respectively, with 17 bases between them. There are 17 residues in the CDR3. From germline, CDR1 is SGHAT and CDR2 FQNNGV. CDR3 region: CASSAEQGILSGNTIYF. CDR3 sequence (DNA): TGTGCCAGCAGCGCTGAACAGGGCATCCTCTCTGGAAACACCATATATTTT.